This T cell receptor beta chain is from a study of technical replicates of blood from a few donors. This CDR3 contains 14 residues. Per germline, CDR1 KGHSH and CDR2 LQKENI. Trimming removed 4 bases from V and 7 bases from J; junction bases left unmatched: 1. Assay used: immunoSEQ multiplex PCR; TCRdb lists only in-frame clones, some missing. Of approximately 100,000 clones in the sample, just over 95% are singletons; the top ten hold roughly 0.19%. This clone has a single count. The TCR sequence derives from a human donor in good health. J is TRBJ1-6 and V is TRBV18, with 10 positions matching TRBD1. Material: T cells isolated from PBMCs. CDR3 residues: CASSRTGGNSPLHF. In DNA form, the CDR3 reads TGTGCCAGCTCACGGACAGGGGGGAATTCACCCCTCCACTTT.